This T cell receptor beta chain is drawn from a study of human T cells and chemical hapten exposure. Study details: Small pooled library volume differences chiefly drove per-sample TCR yield variation. General observations from the study: Alopecia affecting every donor means their immune response may not match healthy people's.

In TCRdb, the RACE reads were re-called with MiXCR into one record per CDR3 protein. The repertoire holds 150,000 to 200,000 distinct CDR3 sequences, with approximately 30% as singletons. As for time point: patch test 3, about 24 weeks after DPC sensitization. The treatment denotes: therapeutic diphenylcyclopropenone sensitization with weekly scalp DPC. In every case, blood was obtained before the patch test was applied. The study enrolled 18 to 70-year-old alopecia patients suitable for DPC. This clonotype was seen a handful of times. The antigen remains unidentified. The CDR3 totals 14 residues. The V gene's germline CDR1 is MRHNA and CDR2 SNTAGT. V was cut by 2 bases and J by 4 bases, with 10 bases left in between.

The origin of this receptor is a woman younger than 30 with alopecia areata. Some clones in this sample may be carry-over from other donors' samples. The J gene is TRBJ2-3, the V gene TRBV6-4; D is unresolved. The specimen comprised whole blood, sampled in connection with sensitization to the hapten diphenylcyclopropenone (DPC). CDR3: CASSDGRRSDTQYF. DNA for the CDR3: TGTGCCAGCAGTGACGGAAGGCGGTCAGATACGCAGTATTTT.